Reported below is one TCR beta chain. Its antigen remains unknown. The primer mix had 60 Vbeta and 13 Jbeta primers. Assay: immunoSEQ multiplex PCR; the TCRdb copy retains only in-frame clones and omits some. The top ten hold approximately 6.5% of the sample, which has 150,000 to 250,000 clones, around 83% seen once. These data come from a study of cytomegalovirus exposure and HLA in healthy donors. Study-level points and caveats: A later analysis appeared to link common viral pathogens to several of the most significant clusters.

This CDR3 region has 15 residues. Germline lookup yields CDR1 LNHDA and CDR2 SQIVND (reference sequence). Trimming took 3 bases from V and 1 from J; bases not matched to a gene: 1. The sample taken for sequencing was PBMCs. The source is a woman between 50 and 59 years old in good health and CMV-seropositive. The genes are TRBV19 and TRBJ2-1; the match to TRBD2 covers 9 bases. The CDR3 DNA follows: TGTGCCAGTAGTATTAGCGGGGGTTCCTACAATGAGCAGTTCTTC. This sequence encodes CASSISGGSYNEQFF.